Listed below are T cell receptor beta chains from one sample, sequenced in a study of regulatory T cells in long-lasting Graves disease. One entry per CDR3 protein results from TCRdb running MiXCR on the multiplex PCR reads. The top ten hold just under 30% of the sample, which has 360,000 or so distinct CDR3 sequences, 16% seen once. In addition, the sample was reused for a study of T cells in Graves' hyperthyroidism and ophthalmopathy.

This specimen was peripheral blood mononuclear cells (PBMCs), taken at new diagnosis, from a patient treated with antithyroid drugs. These receptors all come from a man aged 40-49 years with Graves disease. CDR3s include the opening cysteine and the closing phenylalanine or tryptophan. A D gene is named only where the DNA matches it firmly. Clone size appears in some rows only: once, few, many, or a class for an expanded clone.

TRBV6-1	TRBD1	TRBJ2-5	many	TGTGCCAGCAGTGAAGGGACAGGGGGCGTTGAGACCCAGTACTTC	CASSEGTGGVETQYF
TRBV5-6	NA	TRBJ1-6	NA	TGTGCCAGCAGCTTTGGCAGAAATAATTCACCCCTCCACTTT	CASSFGRNNSPLHF
TRBV9	NA	TRBJ2-5	few	TGTGCCAGCAGCGCCTTAGAACGGCGGCGACGGGAGACCCAGTACTTC	CASSALERRRRETQYF
TRBV28	NA	TRBJ1-2	many	TGTGCCAGCAGTCGCCTAACAGGGTTTGGCTACACCTTC	CASSRLTGFGYTF
TRBV5-1	NA	TRBJ1-5	many	TGCGCCAGCAGCTTCGGGGGAAGGGGTCAGCCCCAGCATTTT	CASSFGGRGQPQHF
TRBV20-1	NA	TRBJ2-5	many	TGCAGTGCTAGAGATGGAGGGTATGCCGAGACCCAGTACTTC	CSARDGGYAETQYF
TRBV6-2/TRBV6-3	NA	TRBJ2-2	few	TGTGCCAGCAGGAAATTACAGCAGAACACCGGGGAGCTGTTTTTT	CASRKLQQNTGELFF
TRBV5-4	TRBD2	TRBJ2-3	NA	TGTGCCAGCAGCTTGCACGGACTAGCGGGGGATTTAGGTACGCAGTATTTT	CASSLHGLAGDLGTQYF
TRBV28	NA	TRBJ1-2	few	TGTGCCAGCACCCATCAGACCTTACCCAGCTATGGCTACACCTTC	CASTHQTLPSYGYTF
TRBV18	NA	TRBJ2-3	NA	TGTGCCAGCTCACCACCACCGGTGAACACAGATACGCAGTATTTT	CASSPPPVNTDTQYF
TRBV4-1	NA	TRBJ2-3	NA	TGCGCCAGCAGACCTCGGACAGGCACAGATACGCAGTATTTT	CASRPRTGTDTQYF